This T cell receptor (beta chain) was sequenced in a study of monozygotic twins with inflammatory bowel disease. Study outcomes and limitations: For repertoire similarity, concordant twins did not differ from discordant twins, possibly because power was limited.

The CDR3 runs to 15 residues. Germline CDR1 reads SGHDT; CDR2 reads YYEEEE. cDNA was made in eight separate reactions per sample. The UMIs contained a 6-nucleotide sample barcode. They were added by template switching during cDNA synthesis. Following a re-call of the 5' RACE reads, TCRdb has one entry per CDR3 protein and lacks DNA. Its table lists around 380,000 distinct CDR3 sequences. Comment on this clonotype: Its antigen is undetermined.

J is TRBJ2-2 and V is TRBV5-6; TCRdb outputs TRBD1, but without DNA this stays unchecked. The TCR comes from a human donor with ulcerative colitis or Crohn's disease, or a healthy co-twin of an affected twin (not recorded which). Sample: blood. This CDR3 reads CASSYRGQDTGELFF.